This entry lists 20 T cell receptor beta chains sequenced from one sample in a study of CD8+CD57+ T cells in acquired aplastic anemia. By flow cytometry, patients selected for sequencing had shown an expansion of CD8+CD57+ cells. For CDR3 and TCR beta VDJ profiling, genomic DNA was the template used. TCRdb reanalysed the reads using MiXCR and keeps one entry per CDR3 protein. The sample has roughly 250,000 distinct CDR3 sequences; around 43% are singletons. What was sequenced was sorted CD4+, CD8+, or CD8+CD57+ T cells (not recorded which) from PBMCs. All receptors come from a human donor with aplastic anemia.

The chain joins TRBV20-1 to TRBJ2-7; maybe TRBD1 (5 bases). CDR3 length: 14 residues. Germline values: CDR1 DFQATT, CDR2 SNEGSKA (reference sequence). V was cut by 3 bases and J by 3 bases, with 15 bases left in between. CDR3 in DNA: TGCAGTGCTAGCAGGACATTTGCTCTCTACGAGCAGTACTTC. Encoded protein: CSASRTFALYEQYF.

This clonotype turned up a few times. DNA for the CDR3: TGCGCCAGCAGCTTGCGGAGGGGAGGCTACACCTTC. It is translated as CASSLRRGGYTF. The chain is built from TRBV5-1 and TRBJ1-2, with D perhaps TRBD1 (5 bases). The CDR3 length is 12 residues. CDR1 and CDR2 (germline): SGHRS, YFSETQ. The V and J ends lost 1 base and 8 bases respectively, with 9 bases between them.

The V call is TRBV2, the J call TRBJ2-7; 8 bases align to TRBD1. The V segment lost 4 bases and the J segment 2 bases; nucleotides outside the gene matches: 7. CDR3 size: 15 residues. Germline V gene sequence: CDR1 SNHLY, CDR2 FYNNEI. The CDR3, as DNA: TGTGCCAGCAGTGCCGGGCGGGACAGGCCCTACGAGCAGTACTTC. Protein product: CASSAGRDRPYEQYF. The full variable domain, with the rest looked up from reference TRBV2 and TRBJ2-7, is EPEVTQTPSHQVTQMGQEVILRCVPISNHLYFYWYRQILGQKVEFLVSFYNNEISEKSEIFDDQFSVERPDGSNFTLKIRSTKLEDSAMYFCASSAGRDRPYEQYFGPGTRLTVT.

In this sample, this clonotype turned up many times. The chain carries TRBV6-4 and TRBJ2-5; D is possibly TRBD1 (5 bases). The V end lost 6 bases, the J end lost 5 bases, and 22 bases lay between the germline ends. Germline CDR1 is MRHNA and CDR2 is SNTAGT. The CDR3 is 16 residues long. CDR3 loop: CASRVCRGAPAETQYF. CDR3 bases: TGTGCCAGCAGGGTATGTAGGGGCGCACCTGCCGAGACCCAGTACTTC.

The chain links TRBV7-9 to TRBJ2-5; the match to TRBD1 covers 8 bases. The J segment lost 4 bases and the V segment lost 3 bases, leaving 10 bases of the junction unmatched. The CDR3 runs 16 residues. Germline CDR1 reads SEHNR; CDR2 reads FQNEAQ (reference sequence). This CDR3 is CASSFIPGGPTETQYF. The CDR3 DNA follows: TGTGCCAGCAGCTTTATTCCAGGGGGCCCAACAGAGACCCAGTACTTC.

Many counts were recorded for this clonotype. The rearrangement links TRBV4-1 to TRBJ1-2; D is unclear. Germline CDR1 and CDR2: MGHRA and YSYEKL. The CDR3 totals 13 residues. V was clipped by 4 bases and J by 3 bases, with 9 bases between them. CDR3 residues: CASSLQIHYGYTF. The DNA of the CDR3 is TGCGCCAGCAGCCTACAGATCCACTATGGCTACACCTTC.

This clonotype has ten or more counts. The genes are TRBV11-2 and TRBJ2-5, with 8 nucleotides matching TRBD2. The CDR3 runs to 16 residues. The germline gives CDR1 SGHAT, CDR2 FQNNGV. With 0 bases clipped from V and 5 bases from J, the junction kept 8 bases outside the gene matches. DNA for the CDR3: TGTGCCAGCAGCTTAGAGTTCGGGGGGGCCCGTGAGACCCAGTACTTC. It codes for CASSLEFGGARETQYF.

The table lists this clonotype with many counts. V and J are TRBV4-2 and TRBJ1-2, with D possibly matching TRBD1 (5 bases). Trimming cost V 0 bases and J 4 bases, with 12 bases left between them. The CDR3 extends over 15 amino acids. Germline lookup yields CDR1 LGHNA and CDR2 YNFKEQ. The CDR3 reads CASSQDSRRGYGYTF. The CDR3 DNA is TGTGCCAGCAGCCAAGATTCCAGGAGGGGCTATGGCTACACCTTC.

This clonotype was recorded only once. The CDR3 region is CATTTGTGEYGYTF. Written as DNA, the CDR3 is TGTGCCACCACAACAGGGACCGGGGAGTATGGCTACACCTTC. The chain employs TRBV10-3 and TRBJ1-2; tentative D call: TRBD1 (6 bases). This CDR3 has 14 amino acids. The V end lost 10 bases, the J end lost 5 bases, and 20 bases lay between the germline ends. Germline assignment: CDR1 ENHRY and CDR2 SYGVKD.

This clonotype was detected ten times or more. V gene TRBV7-6 combines with J gene TRBJ2-3, with D possibly matching TRBD2 (5 bases). This CDR3 spans 15 amino acids. CDR1 and CDR2 (germline): SGHVS, FNYEAQ. V was pared by 6 bases and J by 2 bases, with 15 bases between. The CDR3 sequence: CASRRRPGNTDTQYF. The CDR3 region has the DNA TGTGCCAGCAGACGAAGGCCGGGGAACACAGATACGCAGTATTTT. Variable domain in full (rest from reference TRBV7-6 and TRBJ2-3): GAGVSQSPRYKVTKRGQDVALRCDPISGHVSLYWYRQALGQGPEFLTYFNYEAQQDKSGLPNDRFSAERPEGSISTLTIQRTEQRDSAMYRCASRRRPGNTDTQYFGPGTRLTVL.

A note on this clonotype: Just one base apart from a much larger clone, this may be a read error. The rearrangement uses TRBV5-8 and TRBJ2-7; 8 positions agree with TRBD2. V trimming: 3 bases; J trimming: 9 bases; junction bases outside the gene matches: 11. Germline values: CDR1 SGHTS, CDR2 YDEGEE. The CDR3 is 14 amino acids. The CDR3 DNA sequence: TGTGCCAGCAGCTACAGCGGGAGTGCGGCCGGGCAGTACTTC. Protein product: CASSYSGSAAGQYF.

Concerning this clonotype: Mismatch with germline at one junction end may stem from a read error. This sequence joins TRBV19 and TRBJ2-7; perhaps TRBD2 as D (5 bases). The CDR3 runs 14 residues. The germline CDR1 and CDR2 sequences are LNHDA and SQIVND (reference sequence). CDR3 sequence (DNA): TGTGCCAGTAGTATAGGTCGGGGTAACTACGAGCTGTACTTC. It yields the protein CASSIGRGNYELYF.

The chain employs TRBV7-9 and TRBJ1-2; D remains unclear. The germline CDR1 and CDR2 sequences are SEHNR and FQNEAQ (reference sequence). The CDR3 totals 13 residues. Trimming left V 2 bases short and J 6 bases short, with 10 bases between. The CDR3 is CASSLKGLNGYTF. CDR3 sequence (DNA): TGTGCCAGCAGCTTAAAGGGTCTTAATGGCTACACCTTC.

Turning to this clonotype: Mismatch with germline at one junction end may stem from a read error. The J gene is TRBJ1-1, the V gene TRBV28; D unresolved. The germline V gene encodes CDR1 MDHEN and CDR2 SYDVKM. CDR3 length: 13 amino acids. The CDR3 protein is CASSLVGNIEAFF. CDR3 DNA sequence: TGTGCCAGCAGTCTGGTAGGCAACATTGAAGCTTTCTTT. The entire variable domain, with the rest obtained from reference TRBV28 and TRBJ1-1, is as follows: DVKVTQSSRYLVKRTGEKVFLECVQDMDHENMFWYRQDPGLGLRLIYFSYDVKMKEKGDIPEGYSVSREKKERFSLILESASTNQTSMYLCASSLVGNIEAFFGQGTRLTVV.

In the case of this clonotype: The junction shows a germline mismatch at one end, possibly a read error. The V gene is TRBV7-2, the J gene TRBJ2-2; TRBD1 aligns across 9 bases. Germline-derived CDR1 and CDR2 are SGHTA and FQGNSA. The length of the CDR3 is 15 residues. Written as DNA, the CDR3 is TGTGCCAGCAGCTACGGACAGGGGAACACCGGGAAGCTGTTTTTT. The encoded protein is CASSYGQGNTGKLFF.

This clonotype was detected only a few times. A much larger clonotype is one base distant, so this may be a read error. V usage is TRBV7-8 and J usage is TRBJ1-1; tentatively, D is TRBD1 (5 bases). Trimming pared 7 bases from V and 7 bases from J, leaving 13 bases between. CDR1 and CDR2 (germline): SGHVS, FQNEAQ. This CDR3 comprises 12 residues. The CDR3 here is CASTGRYNEAFF. CDR3 sequence (DNA): TGTGCCAGCACAGGGCGGTATAATGAAGCTTTCTTT.

Worth noting for this clonotype: The junction shows a germline mismatch at one end, possibly a read error. V gene TRBV6-5 combines with J gene TRBJ2-2; D gene uncertain. This CDR3 has 14 residues. Germline V gives CDR1 MNHEY, CDR2 SVGAGI. CDR3 DNA: TGTGCCGGCAGTGTCACAAAGAACACCGGGGAGCTGTTTTTT. It specifies CAGSVTKNTGELFF.

The chain is built from TRBV15 and TRBJ1-1; no clear D. The CDR3 loop spans 16 amino acids. Trimming shortened V by 0 bases and J by 2 bases, and 13 bases separated the two germline ends. Germline CDR1 is LNHNV and CDR2 is YYDKDF (reference sequence). This CDR3 reads CATSRDVGGGNTEAFF. In DNA form, the CDR3 reads TGTGCCACCAGCAGAGATGTCGGAGGTGGAAACACTGAAGCTTTCTTT.

To note about this clonotype: A much larger clone differs by one base, so this may be a read error. The rearrangement joins TRBV19 to TRBJ2-2, with D maybe TRBD2 (7 bases). Germline-derived CDR1 and CDR2 are LNHDA and SQIVND (reference sequence). The CDR3 has 14 residues. The CDR3 protein is CASSIGGGAGELYF. As DNA, the CDR3 is TGTGCCAGTAGTATAGGGGGGGGGGCCGGGGAGCTGTATTTT.

The table lists this clonotype with many counts. The rearrangement uses TRBV15 and TRBJ2-7; D gene ambiguous. The V end lost 5 bases, the J end lost 4 bases, and 6 bases lay between the germline ends. Germline V lookup: CDR1 LNHNV, CDR2 YYDKDF (reference sequence). The CDR3 length is 11 residues. CDR3 amino acids: CATSDEYEQYF. The DNA of the CDR3 is TGTGCCACCAGCGACGAATACGAGCAGTACTTC.